The 23 T cell receptor beta chains given below trace back to one sample, sequenced in a study of shared clonotypes between healthy human individuals. Positively selected for CCR7, the CD45RO-negative cells used as naive CD8 cells excluded terminally differentiated effector memory CD45RA+ cells. Clones were sequenced by immunoSEQ multiplex PCR, and TCRdb holds only the in-frame ones, with some missing. Of about 590,000 clones listed, roughly 95% are singletons. Sequencing was carried out using naive CD8+ T cells sorted from blood. The source of these receptors is a woman in her twenties or thirties in good health.

V and J are TRBV13 and TRBJ1-4; no clear D gene. Germline CDR1 is PRHDT and CDR2 is FYEKMQ (reference sequence). The CDR3 is 13 amino acids. Trimming cost V 0 bases and J 7 bases, with 6 bases left between them. CDR3 nucleotides: TGTGCCAGCAGCTTAGGAGGGTCTGAAAAACTGTTTTTT. It codes for CASSLGGSEKLFF.

The count of this clone is one. The chain uses TRBV9 and TRBJ1-5; tentative D call: TRBD1 (5 bases). The germline CDR1 and CDR2 sequences are SGDLS and YYNGEE. CDR3 length equals 15 residues. The V end lost 4 bases, the J end lost 3 bases, and 14 bases lay between the germline ends. This chain's CDR3 is CASSSQDGANQPQHF. Written as DNA, the CDR3 is TGTGCCAGCAGCTCACAAGACGGGGCCAATCAGCCCCAGCATTTT.

V and J are TRBV5-1 and TRBJ2-7, with D perhaps matching TRBD1 (6 bases). The CDR3 has 12 residues. Germline V CDR1 and CDR2: SGHRS, YFSETQ. The V gene lost 5 bases and the J gene lost 3 bases, with 9 bases spanning the gap. The chain's CDR3 is CASRDSNYEQYF. CDR3 nucleotides: TGCGCCAGCAGGGACAGCAACTACGAGCAGTACTTC.

The chain has TRBV5-1 and TRBJ2-5; D uncertain. Trimming took 5 bases from V and 2 from J, leaving 16 bases between them. This CDR3 contains 15 residues. In germline, CDR1 is SGHRS, CDR2 YFSETQ. The CDR3 DNA sequence: TGCGCCAGCAGTCTCAGGCCACCTCCGCAAGAGACCCAGTACTTC. Its protein product is CASSLRPPPQETQYF.

This clone came up once. CDR3 sequence: CASSERVRGYPPGTDSNTGELFF. CDR3 in DNA: TGTGCCAGCAGTGAACGGGTCAGGGGGTACCCTCCAGGTACGGATTCGAACACCGGGGAGCTGTTTTTT. The chain couples TRBV6-1 to TRBJ2-2; 7 bases fit TRBD1. The CDR3 length is 23 residues. V shed 2 bases and J 0 bases; nucleotides not matched to a gene: 24. CDR1 is MNHNS, CDR2 SASEGT, per germline.

V is TRBV7-7 and J is TRBJ2-3; D is undetermined. V lost 1 base, J lost 5 bases, and 16 bases lay in between. The length of the CDR3 is 16 residues. Germline CDR1 is SSHAT and CDR2 is FNYEAQ (reference sequence). CDR3 residues: CASSLGESVVGDTQYF. In DNA, the CDR3 is TGTGCCAGCAGCTTAGGGGAATCGGTAGTCGGAGATACGCAGTATTTT.

The rearrangement links TRBV9 to TRBJ2-5; possibly TRBD1 for D (5 bases). The germline CDR1 and CDR2 sequences are SGDLS and YYNGEE. The CDR3 length is 15 residues. Between the trimmed V and J ends, which lost 3 bases and 0 bases, there was a span of 12 bases. CDR3 residues: CASSAGNSYQETQYF. The CDR3 DNA sequence: TGTGCCAGCAGCGCAGGGAATTCGTACCAAGAGACCCAGTACTTC. Full variable domain (rest looked up from reference TRBV9 and TRBJ2-5): DSGVTQTPKHLITATGQRVTLRCSPRSGDLSVYWYQQSLDQGLQFLIQYYNGEERAKGNILERFSAQQFPDLHSELNLSSLELGDSALYFCASSAGNSYQETQYFGPGTRLLVL.

Only one count was recorded for this clone. The rearrangement uses TRBV9 and TRBJ1-2, with D possibly matching TRBD1 (5 bases). Trimming took 0 bases from V and 8 from J, leaving 14 bases between them. The V gene's germline CDR1 is SGDLS and CDR2 YYNGEE. This CDR3 region has 14 residues. The CDR3 reads CASSVGPSGGGYTF. DNA of the CDR3: TGTGCCAGCAGCGTAGGCCCCTCCGGGGGGGGCTACACCTTC. Full variable domain (missing parts from reference TRBV9 and TRBJ1-2): DSGVTQTPKHLITATGQRVTLRCSPRSGDLSVYWYQQSLDQGLQFLIQYYNGEERAKGNILERFSAQQFPDLHSELNLSSLELGDSALYFCASSVGPSGGGYTFGSGTRLTVV.

The genes are TRBV19 and TRBJ1-2; no firm D call. The length of the CDR3 is 15 residues. V was pared by 5 bases and J by 4 bases, with 17 bases between. Germline values: CDR1 LNHDA, CDR2 SQIVND (reference sequence). The CDR3 region has the DNA TGTGCCAGTAGTCCAAACAGCCCGCTTGCCTATGGCTACACCTTC. Amino acids: CASSPNSPLAYGYTF. The entire variable domain, with the rest obtained from reference TRBV19 and TRBJ1-2, is as follows: DGGITQSPKYLFRKEGQNVTLSCEQNLNHDAMYWYRQDPGQGLRLIYYSQIVNDFQKGDIAEGYSVSREKKESFPLTVTSAQKNPTAFYLCASSPNSPLAYGYTFGSGTRLTVV.

The CDR3 nucleotides are TGTGCCAGCAGCTTCGGAGGTTTAGGGCAGTATTTT. It codes for CASSFGGLGQYF. The chain couples TRBV27 to TRBJ2-3, with D possibly matching TRBD2 (5 bases). Germline-derived CDR1 and CDR2 are MNHEY and SMNVEV (reference sequence). The CDR3 runs to 12 residues. Trimming cost V 6 bases and J 11 bases, with 15 bases left between them.

The chain joins TRBV2 to TRBJ2-7; maybe TRBD1 (7 bases). CDR1 and CDR2 (germline): SNHLY, FYNNEI. Trimming cost V 3 bases and J 4 bases, with 19 bases left between them. The CDR3 has 16 amino acids. The CDR3 spells CASSDGDSTGTYEQYF. The CDR3 DNA reads as TGTGCCAGCAGTGACGGGGACTCGACAGGGACTTACGAGCAGTACTTC.

The rearrangement joins TRBV27 to TRBJ2-5; possibly TRBD2 for D (5 bases). The length of the CDR3 is 15 residues. V lost 2 bases, J lost 4 bases, and 14 bases lay in between. Per germline, CDR1 MNHEY and CDR2 SMNVEV (reference sequence). For the CDR3, the DNA is TGTGCCAGCAGTTTAAGCCTCGCTAGCCCAGAGACCCAGTACTTC. Translation: CASSLSLASPETQYF.

V usage is TRBV27 and J usage is TRBJ1-5, with 7 bases matching TRBD1. From germline, CDR1 is MNHEY and CDR2 SMNVEV (reference sequence). The trim removed 8 bases at V and 2 bases at J, leaving 6 bases unmatched. CDR3 length equals 14 residues. The CDR3, as DNA: TGTGCCAGCGGTACAACAGGGGGCAATCAGCCCCAGCATTTT. Amino acid sequence: CASGTTGGNQPQHF.

In this sample, this clone turned up a few times. The J gene is TRBJ1-2, the V gene TRBV9; D unclear. The CDR3 runs 15 residues. Per germline, CDR1 SGDLS and CDR2 YYNGEE. Trimming cost V 2 bases and J 1 base, with 12 bases left between them. The CDR3 loop reads CASSVEGSINYGYTF. In nucleotides, the CDR3 is TGTGCCAGCAGCGTGGAAGGGAGCATTAACTATGGCTACACCTTC.

Remarks on this clone: Other DNA sequences in the sample encode the same CDR3. The chain has TRBV7-8 and TRBJ2-3, with a possible D match to TRBD2 (5 bases). Germline V gene sequence: CDR1 SGHVS, CDR2 FQNEAQ. Trimming stripped 3 bases from V and 3 bases from J, with 13 bases between. The CDR3 sequence is 15 residues long. The chain's CDR3 is CASSLERALTDTQYF. The CDR3, as DNA: TGTGCCAGCAGCTTGGAGAGGGCCCTGACAGATACGCAGTATTTT.

The chain carries TRBV5-6 and TRBJ1-1; no clear D. This CDR3 comprises 13 residues. Between the trimmed V and J ends, which lost 2 bases and 0 bases, there was a span of 5 bases. Germline V CDR1 and CDR2: SGHDT, YYEEEE. CDR3 nucleotides: TGTGCCAGCAGCTTTCTCATGAACACTGAAGCTTTCTTT. This sequence encodes CASSFLMNTEAFF. The full variable domain, in which reference TRBV5-6 and TRBJ1-1 provide the parts outside the CDR3, is DAGVTQSPTHLIKTRGQQVTLRCSPKSGHDTVSWYQQALGQGPQFIFQYYEEEERQRGNFPDRFSGHQFPNYSSELNVNALLLGDSALYLCASSFLMNTEAFFGQGTRLTVV.

V and J are TRBV28 and TRBJ2-1, with 7 bases fitting TRBD2. V lost 7 bases to trimming and J lost 0 bases; unmatched junction nucleotides: 6. CDR3 length: 15 residues. Germline lookup yields CDR1 MDHEN and CDR2 SYDVKM. The CDR3 is CASTGTISSYNEQFF. In nucleotides, the CDR3 is TGTGCCAGCACCGGGACTATCTCCTCCTACAATGAGCAGTTCTTC.

The chain has TRBV27 and TRBJ1-5; the D is unclear. The germline CDR1 and CDR2 sequences are MNHEY and SMNVEV (reference sequence). Trimming stripped 4 bases from V and 3 bases from J, with 7 bases between. The CDR3 sequence is 13 residues long. The DNA of the CDR3 is TGTGCCAGCAGTTGGGCAGACAATCAGCCCCAGCATTTT. Protein product: CASSWADNQPQHF.

Only a few counts were recorded for this clone. Other nucleotide sequences in the sample specify the same CDR3. The V gene is TRBV4-1, the J gene TRBJ1-1; D gene ambiguous. Germline-derived CDR1 and CDR2 are MGHRA and YSYEKL. V gave up 1 base and J gave up 2 bases, with 5 bases separating them. This CDR3 region has 13 residues. The CDR3 here is CASSQGINTEAFF. DNA of the CDR3: TGCGCCAGCAGCCAAGGAATTAACACTGAAGCTTTCTTT.

V usage is TRBV27 and J usage is TRBJ2-7, with TRBD1 as a possible D gene (5 bases). This CDR3 region has 12 residues. Germline-derived CDR1 and CDR2 are MNHEY and SMNVEV (reference sequence). Deletions cut 2 bases from V and 7 bases from J, with 9 bases between. The CDR3 DNA follows: TGTGCCAGCAGTTTAGGGGCAGGGGAGCAGTACTTC. Protein: CASSLGAGEQYF.

This chain connects TRBV6-5 to TRBJ2-1; 9 bases agree with TRBD2. The CDR3 is 15 amino acids. Germline assignment: CDR1 MNHEY and CDR2 SVGAGI. After removal of 5 bases from V and 9 bases from J, the junction contained 11 bases not matched to a gene. The CDR3 bases are TGTGCCAGCAGTATAGCGGGAGAGGGGACCGGTGAGCAGTTCTTC. Amino acid sequence: CASSIAGEGTGEQFF.

This sequence joins TRBV15 and TRBJ2-5, with 9 positions matching TRBD2. CDR1 and CDR2 (germline): LNHNV, YYDKDF (reference sequence). The CDR3 is 16 residues long. The V segment lost 4 bases and the J segment 3 bases; nucleotides outside the gene matches: 9. The CDR3 spells CATSTPHSGGKETQYF. The CDR3 DNA follows: TGTGCCACCAGCACACCCCATAGCGGGGGAAAAGAGACCCAGTACTTC.

The V and J genes are TRBV11-2 and TRBJ2-1, with 8 nucleotides matching TRBD2. There are 16 residues in the CDR3. Germline V lookup: CDR1 SGHAT, CDR2 FQNNGV. After removal of 3 bases from V and 8 bases from J, the junction contained 12 bases not matched to a gene. CDR3 bases: TGTGCCAGCAGCTTCCTCGCCGGGACTAGTGGCGATGAGCAGTTCTTC. As protein: CASSFLAGTSGDEQFF.